These T cell receptor beta chains were read from a single sample in a study of blood T cell repertoires in COVID-19. The protocol was immunoSEQ multiplex PCR, while the TCRdb copy is restricted to in-frame clones and leaves out a portion. Of hundreds of thousands of clones listed, about 88% are singletons. The sequenced sample was PBMCs or T cells enriched from blood (not recorded which). These receptors all stem from a man in his fifties or sixties who had recovered from COVID-19. Each CDR3 is given with its conserved first and last residue. D genes are given only for firm matches. Size values are once, few and many counts, or a class for expanded clones, and some rows have none.

j_call: TRBJ1-1
d_call: TRBD1
clone_size: NA
v_call: TRBV4-2
cdr3_nt: TGTGCCAGCAGCCGAGGACAGGAGAACACTGAAGCTTTCTTT
cdr3_aa: CASSRGQENTEAFF

j_call: TRBJ2-7
d_call: NA
clone_size: NA
v_call: TRBV7-8
cdr3_nt: TGTGCCAGCAGCTTAGATACAGAAACTAGATCCTACGAGCAGTACTTC
cdr3_aa: CASSLDTETRSYEQYF

j_call: TRBJ1-5
d_call: NA
clone_size: NA
v_call: TRBV19
cdr3_nt: TGTGCCAGTAGTATAGCGAGACAGCCCCAGCATTTT
cdr3_aa: CASSIARQPQHF

j_call: TRBJ1-4
d_call: NA
clone_size: NA
v_call: TRBV12-3/TRBV12-4
cdr3_nt: TGTGCCAGCAGTGTCCGGGGAACTGAAAAACTGTTTTTT
cdr3_aa: CASSVRGTEKLFF

j_call: TRBJ1-5
d_call: TRBD1
clone_size: NA
v_call: TRBV25-1
cdr3_nt: TGTGCCATTCGGACAGGTCCCCGACAGCCCCAGCATTTT
cdr3_aa: CAIRTGPRQPQHF

j_call: TRBJ1-2
d_call: NA
clone_size: once
v_call: TRBV27
cdr3_nt: TGTGCCACCCCACCCCAGGGAAGTAATGGCTACACCTTC
cdr3_aa: CATPPQGSNGYTF

j_call: TRBJ1-5
d_call: NA
clone_size: once
v_call: TRBV16
cdr3_nt: TGTGCCAGCAGCCAATCTACAGTCAGGGGTAATCAGCCCCAGCATTTT
cdr3_aa: CASSQSTVRGNQPQHF

j_call: TRBJ2-3
d_call: TRBD2
clone_size: NA
v_call: TRBV7-2
cdr3_nt: TGTGCCAGCAGATTAGCGGGGGGTTCAGATACGCAGTATTTT
cdr3_aa: CASRLAGGSDTQYF

j_call: TRBJ2-4
d_call: NA
clone_size: NA
v_call: TRBV13
cdr3_nt: TGTGCCAGCAGTCGTGAGGGTAGCAAAAACATTCAGTACTTC
cdr3_aa: CASSREGSKNIQYF

j_call: TRBJ1-1
d_call: NA
clone_size: NA
v_call: TRBV5-1
cdr3_nt: TGCGCCAGCAGCTTGGTTACGGGGAACACTGAAGCTTTCTTT
cdr3_aa: CASSLVTGNTEAFF

j_call: TRBJ2-4
d_call: TRBD1
clone_size: NA
v_call: TRBV5-1
cdr3_nt: TGCGCCAGCGGAGCAGGGGGAGCCAAAAACATTCAGTACTTC
cdr3_aa: CASGAGGAKNIQYF

j_call: TRBJ2-3
d_call: TRBD2
clone_size: NA
v_call: TRBV9
cdr3_nt: TGTGCCAGCAGCGTATTAGGGACTAGCGTACTAGATACGCAGTATTTT
cdr3_aa: CASSVLGTSVLDTQYF

j_call: TRBJ1-2
d_call: NA
clone_size: few
v_call: TRBV18
cdr3_nt: TGTGCCAGCCGGTCAGCTCCAGACAACTACTATGGCTACACCTTC
cdr3_aa: CASRSAPDNYYGYTF

j_call: TRBJ2-1
d_call: TRBD2
clone_size: NA
v_call: TRBV7-9
cdr3_nt: TGTGCCAGCAGCCGCCGGGGGGGCGCGAACTACAATGAGCAGTTCTTC
cdr3_aa: CASSRRGGANYNEQFF

j_call: TRBJ2-1
d_call: TRBD1
clone_size: once
v_call: TRBV29-1
cdr3_nt: TGCAGCGCCACTGGGGCCGGGACAGGGGGCTTGAATGAGCAGTTCTTC
cdr3_aa: CSATGAGTGGLNEQFF

j_call: TRBJ2-6
d_call: NA
clone_size: NA
v_call: TRBV15
cdr3_nt: TGTGCCACCAGCAGAGTAGACTCTGGGGCCAACGTCCTGACTTTC
cdr3_aa: CATSRVDSGANVLTF

j_call: TRBJ1-1
d_call: NA
clone_size: NA
v_call: TRBV7-9
cdr3_nt: TGTGCCAGCAGCTTAGGTCTCGCGTCGACTGAAGCTTTCTTT
cdr3_aa: CASSLGLASTEAFF

j_call: TRBJ2-7
d_call: TRBD2
clone_size: NA
v_call: TRBV5-1
cdr3_nt: TGCGCCAGCAGCTACGGACTAGCGGGATCCCACGAGCAGTACTTC
cdr3_aa: CASSYGLAGSHEQYF

j_call: TRBJ1-1
d_call: TRBD1
clone_size: NA
v_call: TRBV19
cdr3_nt: TGTGCCAGTAAGGAGGGGGCCTACTTGAACACTGAAGCTTTCTTT
cdr3_aa: CASKEGAYLNTEAFF

j_call: TRBJ1-2
d_call: NA
clone_size: NA
v_call: TRBV12-3/TRBV12-4
cdr3_nt: TGTGCCAGCAGTTTAGGGTCCAGGGGCTACACCTTC
cdr3_aa: CASSLGSRGYTF

j_call: TRBJ2-2
d_call: TRBD2
clone_size: few
v_call: TRBV3-1/TRBV3-2
cdr3_nt: TGTGCCAGCAGTCCTGGGACTAGCGGTAACACCGGGGAGCTGTTTTTT
cdr3_aa: CASSPGTSGNTGELFF

j_call: TRBJ1-1
d_call: NA
clone_size: NA
v_call: TRBV4-3
cdr3_nt: TGCGCCAGCAGCCCCGCGGCAGCCGGTAACACTGAAGCTTTCTTT
cdr3_aa: CASSPAAAGNTEAFF

j_call: TRBJ2-5
d_call: TRBD2
clone_size: NA
v_call: TRBV15
cdr3_nt: TGTGCCACCAGCAGAGAACTAGCGCAAGAGACCCAGTACTTC
cdr3_aa: CATSRELAQETQYF

j_call: TRBJ1-2
d_call: NA
clone_size: NA
v_call: TRBV6-1
cdr3_nt: TGTGCCAGCATGGGAGAACCTATTGGCTACACCTTC
cdr3_aa: CASMGEPIGYTF

j_call: TRBJ1-1
d_call: NA
clone_size: NA
v_call: TRBV28
cdr3_nt: TGTGCCAGCAGTTCCCGAGCCTTGCGGGGGATGAACACTGAAGCTTTCTTT
cdr3_aa: CASSSRALRGMNTEAFF

j_call: TRBJ1-5
d_call: NA
clone_size: NA
v_call: TRBV18
cdr3_nt: TGTGCCAGCTCACCTACAGGGTACGATAGCAATCAGCCCCAGCATTTT
cdr3_aa: CASSPTGYDSNQPQHF

j_call: TRBJ2-7
d_call: NA
clone_size: few
v_call: TRBV27
cdr3_nt: TGTGCCAGCAGTTTTATAGGTAAAGGACAGTCGAGCTCCTACGAGCAGTACTTC
cdr3_aa: CASSFIGKGQSSSYEQYF

j_call: TRBJ1-1
d_call: TRBD1
clone_size: NA
v_call: TRBV30
cdr3_nt: TGTGCCTGGAGTAAGCAGGGGGCCACTGAAGCTTTCTTT
cdr3_aa: CAWSKQGATEAFF

j_call: TRBJ1-4
d_call: TRBD1
clone_size: NA
v_call: TRBV4-2
cdr3_nt: TGTGCCAGCACCCCGGGACAGGGAAAAGGGAAACTGTTTTTT
cdr3_aa: CASTPGQGKGKLFF

j_call: TRBJ2-7
d_call: NA
clone_size: few
v_call: TRBV14
cdr3_nt: TGTGCCAGCAGCCAAGAAAACAGGGTAGGGTTC
cdr3_aa: CASSQENRVGF

j_call: TRBJ1-2
d_call: NA
clone_size: NA
v_call: TRBV19
cdr3_nt: TGTGCCAGTAGTATTTTCCTAGGGGTAATCGATGGCTACACCTTC
cdr3_aa: CASSIFLGVIDGYTF

j_call: TRBJ1-3
d_call: TRBD1
clone_size: once
v_call: TRBV11-2
cdr3_nt: TGTGCCAGCAGCCCCAGGACAGGGGCCGGAGGAAACACCATATATTTT
cdr3_aa: CASSPRTGAGGNTIYF

j_call: TRBJ1-5
d_call: TRBD1
clone_size: few
v_call: TRBV2
cdr3_nt: TGTGCCAGCAGTGTGGCAGGGGGAATGGCGAATCAGCCCCAGCATTTT
cdr3_aa: CASSVAGGMANQPQHF

j_call: TRBJ1-2
d_call: TRBD1
clone_size: NA
v_call: TRBV19
cdr3_nt: TGTGCCAGTAAGCGGACAGGGCCTAACTATGGCTACACCTTC
cdr3_aa: CASKRTGPNYGYTF

j_call: TRBJ1-4
d_call: NA
clone_size: NA
v_call: TRBV7-8
cdr3_nt: TGTGCCAGCAGCGACCTGCCGGGATATGAAAAACTGTTTTTT
cdr3_aa: CASSDLPGYEKLFF

j_call: TRBJ2-7
d_call: NA
clone_size: NA
v_call: TRBV10-3
cdr3_nt: TGTGCCATCATGGGGGGGGCAGGGAATAATTACGAGCAGTACTTC
cdr3_aa: CAIMGGAGNNYEQYF